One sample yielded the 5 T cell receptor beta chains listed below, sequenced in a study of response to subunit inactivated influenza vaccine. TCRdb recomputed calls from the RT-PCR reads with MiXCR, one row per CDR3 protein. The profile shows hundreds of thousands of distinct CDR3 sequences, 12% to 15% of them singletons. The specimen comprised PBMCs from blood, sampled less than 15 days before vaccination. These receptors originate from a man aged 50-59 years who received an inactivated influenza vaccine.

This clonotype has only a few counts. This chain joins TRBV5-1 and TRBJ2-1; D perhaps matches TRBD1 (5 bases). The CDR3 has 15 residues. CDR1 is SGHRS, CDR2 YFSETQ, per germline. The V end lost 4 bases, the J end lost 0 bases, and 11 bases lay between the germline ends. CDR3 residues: CASSTTGPSYNEQFF. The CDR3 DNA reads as TGCGCCAGCAGCACCACAGGACCCTCCTACAATGAGCAGTTCTTC.

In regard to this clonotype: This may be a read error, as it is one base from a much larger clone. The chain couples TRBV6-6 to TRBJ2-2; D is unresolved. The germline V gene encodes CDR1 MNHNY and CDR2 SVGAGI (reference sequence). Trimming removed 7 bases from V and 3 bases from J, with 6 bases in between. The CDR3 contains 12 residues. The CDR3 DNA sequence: TGTGCCAGCACTGGGTACACCGGGGAGCTGTTTTTT. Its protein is CASTGYTGELFF.

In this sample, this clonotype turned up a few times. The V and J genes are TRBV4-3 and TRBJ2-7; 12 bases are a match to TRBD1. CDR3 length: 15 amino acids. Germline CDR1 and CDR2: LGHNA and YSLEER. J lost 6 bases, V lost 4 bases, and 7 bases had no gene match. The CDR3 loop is CASSRTGQGAGEQYF. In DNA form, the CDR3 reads TGCGCCAGCAGCCGAACGGGACAGGGGGCTGGCGAGCAGTACTTC.

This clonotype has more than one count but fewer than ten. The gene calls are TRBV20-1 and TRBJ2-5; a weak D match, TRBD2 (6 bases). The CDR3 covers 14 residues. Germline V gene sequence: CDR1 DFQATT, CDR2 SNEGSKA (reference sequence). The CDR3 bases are TGCAGCGGAGGGCCGGGACTCCAAATGAAGACCCAGTACTTC. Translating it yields CSGGPGLQMKTQYF.

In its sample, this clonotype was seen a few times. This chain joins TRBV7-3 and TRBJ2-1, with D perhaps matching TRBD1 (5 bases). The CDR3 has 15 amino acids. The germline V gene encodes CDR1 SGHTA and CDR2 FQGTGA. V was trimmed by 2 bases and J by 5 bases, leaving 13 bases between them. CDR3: CASSLSPGSHNEQFF. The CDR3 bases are TGTGCCAGCAGCTTATCTCCAGGGTCCCACAATGAGCAGTTCTTC.